The sequence of this TCR beta chain was determined in a study of blood T cell repertoires in COVID-19. The protocol was immunoSEQ multiplex PCR, while the TCRdb copy is restricted to in-frame clones and leaves out a portion. The sample yields 130,000 or so clones, 80% to 85% seen once. The clonotype comes from a man between 25 and 39 years old with COVID-19, enrolled during active disease. The sequenced material came from peripheral blood.

The CDR3 protein is CASSQDFGTGITSPLHF. CDR3 bases: TGTGCCAGCAGCCAAGATTTCGGGACAGGGATAACATCACCCCTCCACTTT. V and J are TRBV14 and TRBJ1-6, with 9 bases fitting TRBD1. CDR1 is SGHDN and CDR2 is FVKESK in the germline V gene. V shed 0 bases, J shed 10 bases, and the junction held 10 bases outside the gene matches. The CDR3 is 17 amino acids.